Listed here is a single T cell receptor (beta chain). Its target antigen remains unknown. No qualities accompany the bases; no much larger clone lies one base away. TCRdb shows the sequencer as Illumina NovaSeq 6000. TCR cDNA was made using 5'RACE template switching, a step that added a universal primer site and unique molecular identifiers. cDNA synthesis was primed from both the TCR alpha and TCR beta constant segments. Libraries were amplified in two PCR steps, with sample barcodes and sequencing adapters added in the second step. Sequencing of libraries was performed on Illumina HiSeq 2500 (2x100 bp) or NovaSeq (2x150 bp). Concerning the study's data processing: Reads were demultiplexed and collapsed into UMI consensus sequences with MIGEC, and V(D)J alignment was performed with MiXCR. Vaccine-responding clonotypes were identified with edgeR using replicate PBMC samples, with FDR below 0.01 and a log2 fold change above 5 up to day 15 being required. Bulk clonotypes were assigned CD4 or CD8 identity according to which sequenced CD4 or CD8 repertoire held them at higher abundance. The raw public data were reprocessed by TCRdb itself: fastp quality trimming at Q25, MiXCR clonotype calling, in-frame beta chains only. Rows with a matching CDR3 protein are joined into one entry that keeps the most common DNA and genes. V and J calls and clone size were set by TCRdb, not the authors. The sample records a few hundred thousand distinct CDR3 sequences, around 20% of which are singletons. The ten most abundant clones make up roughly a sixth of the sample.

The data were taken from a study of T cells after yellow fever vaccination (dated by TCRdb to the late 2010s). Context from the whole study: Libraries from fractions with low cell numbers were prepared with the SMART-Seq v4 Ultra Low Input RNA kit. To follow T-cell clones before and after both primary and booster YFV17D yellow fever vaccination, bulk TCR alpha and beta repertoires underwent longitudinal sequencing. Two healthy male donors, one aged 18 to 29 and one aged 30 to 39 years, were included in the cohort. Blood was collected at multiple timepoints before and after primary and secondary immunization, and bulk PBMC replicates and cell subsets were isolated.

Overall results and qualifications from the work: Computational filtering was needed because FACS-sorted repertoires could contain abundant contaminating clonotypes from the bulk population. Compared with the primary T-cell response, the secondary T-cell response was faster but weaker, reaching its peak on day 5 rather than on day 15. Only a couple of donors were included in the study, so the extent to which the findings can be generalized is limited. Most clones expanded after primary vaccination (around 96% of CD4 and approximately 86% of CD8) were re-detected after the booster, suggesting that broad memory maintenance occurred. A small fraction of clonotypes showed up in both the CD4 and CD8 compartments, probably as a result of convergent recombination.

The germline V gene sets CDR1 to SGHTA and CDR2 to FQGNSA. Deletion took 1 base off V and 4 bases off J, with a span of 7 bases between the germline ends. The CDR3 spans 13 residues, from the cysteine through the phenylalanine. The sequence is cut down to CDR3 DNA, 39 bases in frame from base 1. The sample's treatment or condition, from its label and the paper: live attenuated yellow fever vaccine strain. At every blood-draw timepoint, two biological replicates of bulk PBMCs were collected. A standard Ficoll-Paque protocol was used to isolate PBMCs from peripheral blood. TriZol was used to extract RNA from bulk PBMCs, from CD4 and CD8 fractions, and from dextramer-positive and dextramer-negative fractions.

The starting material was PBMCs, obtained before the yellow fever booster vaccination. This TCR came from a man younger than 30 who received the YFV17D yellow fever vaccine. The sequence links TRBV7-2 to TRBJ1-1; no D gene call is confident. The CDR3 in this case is CASSLVIRTEAFF. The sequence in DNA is TGTGCCAGCAGCTTAGTAATCCGCACTGAAGCTTTCTTT. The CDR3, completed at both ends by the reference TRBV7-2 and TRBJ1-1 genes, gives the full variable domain GAGVSQSPSNKVTEKGKDVELRCDPISGHTALYWYRQSLGQGLEFLIYFQGNSAPDKSGLPSDRFSAERTGGSVSTLTIQRTQQEDSAVYLCASSLVIRTEAFFGQGTRLTVV.